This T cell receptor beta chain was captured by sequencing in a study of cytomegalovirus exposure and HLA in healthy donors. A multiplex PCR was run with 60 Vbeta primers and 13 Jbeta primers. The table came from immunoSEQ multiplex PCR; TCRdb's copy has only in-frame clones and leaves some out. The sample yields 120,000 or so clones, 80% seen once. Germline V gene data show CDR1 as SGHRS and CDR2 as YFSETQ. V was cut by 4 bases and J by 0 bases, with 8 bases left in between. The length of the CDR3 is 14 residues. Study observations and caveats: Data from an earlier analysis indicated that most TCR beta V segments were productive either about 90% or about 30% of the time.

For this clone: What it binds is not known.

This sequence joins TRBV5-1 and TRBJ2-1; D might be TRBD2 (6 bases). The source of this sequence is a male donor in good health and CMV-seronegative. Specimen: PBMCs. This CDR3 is CASSGRDSYNEQFF. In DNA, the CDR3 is TGCGCCAGCAGCGGGCGGGACTCCTACAATGAGCAGTTCTTC.